This passage covers 10 T cell receptor beta chains from one sample sequenced in a study of PD-L1 blockade in urothelial cancer (dated by TCRdb to 2016 to 2017). The library was produced with the immunoSEQ multiplex PCR assay. Sourced from immuneACCESS, this table was stored by TCRdb with only in-frame sequences that have V and J called. A share of the clones is absent; for the studies checked, an unresolved V gene accounts for under half, and the remainder has no known explanation. This sample lists roughly 50,000 clones; around 90% were detected once. Around 8% of the sample belongs to the ten largest clones. The sequences come from PBMCs, collected around atezolizumab (anti-PD-L1) treatment. These receptors were collected from a man in his 60s with urothelial cancer.

The genes are TRBV10-3 and TRBJ1-3; tentatively, D is TRBD1 (6 bases). Trimming shortened V by 4 bases and J by 4 bases, and 8 bases separated the two germline ends. Germline assignment: CDR1 ENHRY and CDR2 SYGVKD. The CDR3 totals 13 residues. CDR3 nucleotide sequence: TGTGCCATCAGTGGACAGGCCGGAAACACCATATATTTT. This codes for CAISGQAGNTIYF.

The genes are TRBV29-1 and TRBJ2-7, with TRBD1 as a possible D gene (7 bases). Looked up from germline, CDR1 is SQVTM and CDR2 is ANQGSEA. V lost 4 bases, J lost 6 bases, and 22 bases lay in between. The CDR3 sequence is 15 residues long. Here the CDR3 DNA reads TGCAGCGTTGTAGGAGGGCAGGGGGAGTTGAGCGAGCAGTACTTC. This encodes CSVVGGQGELSEQYF.

The rearrangement joins TRBV28 to TRBJ2-3; 12 nucleotides agree with TRBD2. After removal of 6 bases from V and 4 bases from J, the junction contained 8 bases not matched to a gene. The germline V gene has CDR1 MDHEN and CDR2 SYDVKM. CDR3 length: 16 amino acids. In DNA, the CDR3 is TGTGCCAGCAGCCCCCTAGCGGGGGGGCGGGCAGATACGCAGTATTTT. Its protein is CASSPLAGGRADTQYF.

This rearrangement joins TRBV11-2 to TRBJ2-7, with D perhaps TRBD2 (6 bases). Looked up from germline, CDR1 is SGHAT and CDR2 is FQNNGV. The CDR3 consists of 14 residues. Trimming pared 3 bases from V and 5 bases from J, leaving 14 bases between. DNA for the CDR3: TGTGCCAGCAGCTTGTTCGGAGGGTCGGACGAGCAGTACTTC. This codes for CASSLFGGSDEQYF.

The gene calls are TRBV10-2 and TRBJ2-1, with TRBD2 matching over 9 bases. Germline lookup yields CDR1 WSHSY and CDR2 SAAADI. J lost 3 bases, V lost 4 bases, and 1 base had no gene match. This CDR3 has 14 amino acids. The CDR3 sequence: CASSGTSDYNEQFF. CDR3 nucleotide sequence: TGCGCCAGCAGTGGGACTAGCGACTACAATGAGCAGTTCTTC.

The chain links TRBV7-2 to TRBJ1-5; D ambiguous. V gave up 5 bases and J gave up 11 bases, with 13 bases separating them. Germline CDR1 is SGHTA and CDR2 is FQGNSA. This CDR3 comprises 12 residues. The CDR3 here is CASSVRVPAQHF. The CDR3 DNA reads as TGTGCCAGCAGCGTCCGGGTCCCGGCCCAGCATTTT.

This clone came up once. This chain uses TRBV6-5 with TRBJ2-7; the D is unclear. The CDR3 extends over 11 amino acids. From germline, CDR1 is MNHEY and CDR2 SVGAGI. Trimming cost V 8 bases and J 2 bases, with 7 bases left between them. The CDR3 protein is CASGQPYEQYF. DNA of the CDR3: TGTGCCAGCGGCCAACCCTACGAGCAGTACTTC.

This chain joins TRBV4-2 and TRBJ2-3; TRBD2 aligns across 8 bases. CDR1 LGHNA and CDR2 YNFKEQ come from the germline V gene. V lost 0 bases to trimming and J lost 8 bases; unmatched junction nucleotides: 13. The CDR3 spans 17 residues. The CDR3 spells CASSQDGSGGRAGTQYF. The CDR3 nucleotides are TGTGCCAGCAGCCAAGATGGGAGCGGGGGCCGGGCAGGTACGCAGTATTTT.

The rearrangement joins TRBV14 to TRBJ2-7; a weak D match, TRBD1 (5 bases). Per germline, CDR1 SGHDN and CDR2 FVKESK. V was shortened by 4 bases and J by 1 base, with 11 bases between the two germline ends. The CDR3 is 14 residues long. CDR3 nucleotides: TGTGCCAGCAGCCCAGGACACGGATCCTACGAGCAGTACTTC. This encodes CASSPGHGSYEQYF.

The chain combines TRBV2 with TRBJ1-2; TRBD1 agrees at 8 bases. The trim removed 7 bases at V and 4 bases at J, leaving 11 bases unmatched. Germline V gives CDR1 SNHLY, CDR2 FYNNEI. The CDR3 totals 15 residues. The DNA for the CDR3 is TGTGCCAGCACGAGGACAGGGCCAACAACCTATGGCTACACCTTC. It is translated as CASTRTGPTTYGYTF.